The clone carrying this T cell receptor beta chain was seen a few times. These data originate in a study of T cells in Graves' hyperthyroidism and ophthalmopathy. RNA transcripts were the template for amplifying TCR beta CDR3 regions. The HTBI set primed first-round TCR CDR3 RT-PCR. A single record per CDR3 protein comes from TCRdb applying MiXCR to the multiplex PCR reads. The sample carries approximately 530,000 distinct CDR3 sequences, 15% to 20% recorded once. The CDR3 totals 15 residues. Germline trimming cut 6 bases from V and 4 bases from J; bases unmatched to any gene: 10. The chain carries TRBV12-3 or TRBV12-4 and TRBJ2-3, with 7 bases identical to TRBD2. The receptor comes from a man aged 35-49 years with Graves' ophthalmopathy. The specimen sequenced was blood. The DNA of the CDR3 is TGTGCCAGCAGCCCCCCGGGGGGATTAGCAGATACGCAGTATTTT. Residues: CASSPPGGLADTQYF.